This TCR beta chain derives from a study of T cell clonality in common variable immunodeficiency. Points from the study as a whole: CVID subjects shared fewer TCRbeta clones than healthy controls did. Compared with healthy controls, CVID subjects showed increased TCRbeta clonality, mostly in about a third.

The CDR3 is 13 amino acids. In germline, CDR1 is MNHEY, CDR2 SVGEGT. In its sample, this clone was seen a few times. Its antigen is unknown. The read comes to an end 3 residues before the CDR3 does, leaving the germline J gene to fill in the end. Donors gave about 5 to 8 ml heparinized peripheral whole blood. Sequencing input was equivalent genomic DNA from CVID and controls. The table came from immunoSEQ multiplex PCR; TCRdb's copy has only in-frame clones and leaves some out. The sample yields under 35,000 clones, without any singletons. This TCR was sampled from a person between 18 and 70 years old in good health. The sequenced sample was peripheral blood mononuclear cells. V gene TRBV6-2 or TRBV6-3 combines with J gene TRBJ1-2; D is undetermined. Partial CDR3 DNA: TGTGCCAGCAGACTAGCGGGAACAGATACC. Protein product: CASRLAGTDT. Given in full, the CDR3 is CASRLAGTDTYTF.